A single TCR beta chain is shown here with its context. These data are taken from a study of T cell changes during pregnancy in multiple sclerosis. TCRdb's copy holds only in-frame clones and misses some; the assay was immunoSEQ multiplex PCR. The table lists 70,000 to 95,000 clones, approximately 89% of them singletons, with 1.5% to 2% in the top ten. The ends were cut back, 2 bases at V and 2 bases at J, with 7 bases in the middle. Germline V CDR1 and CDR2: LNHNV, YYDKDF (reference sequence). This CDR3 has 13 residues. Specimen: peripheral blood, collected before pregnancy. J is TRBJ2-7 and V is TRBV15; D gene ambiguous. This TCR was recovered from a female donor with multiple sclerosis, enrolled in a pregnancy study. CDR3 loop: CATSRFGAYEQYF. The CDR3 nucleotides are TGTGCCACCAGCAGATTTGGAGCCTACGAGCAGTACTTC.